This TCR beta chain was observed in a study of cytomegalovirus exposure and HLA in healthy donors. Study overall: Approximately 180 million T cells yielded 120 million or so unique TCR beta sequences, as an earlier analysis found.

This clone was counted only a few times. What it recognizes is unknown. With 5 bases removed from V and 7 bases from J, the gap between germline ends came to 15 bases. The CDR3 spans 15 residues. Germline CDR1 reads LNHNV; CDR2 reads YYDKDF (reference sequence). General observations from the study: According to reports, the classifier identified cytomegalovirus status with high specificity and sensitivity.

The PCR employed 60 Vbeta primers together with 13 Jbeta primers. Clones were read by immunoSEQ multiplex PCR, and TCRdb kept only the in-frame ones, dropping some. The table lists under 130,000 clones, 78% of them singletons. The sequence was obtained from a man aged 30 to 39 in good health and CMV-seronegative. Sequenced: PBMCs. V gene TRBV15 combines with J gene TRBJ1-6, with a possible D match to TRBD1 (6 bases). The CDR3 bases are TGTGCCACCAGCCCGCGGGGGGCGGGCAATTCACCCCTCCACTTT. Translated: CATSPRGAGNSPLHF.